Below are 19 T cell receptor beta chains sequenced from a single sample in a study of blood T cell repertoires in COVID-19. TCRdb keeps only in-frame clones here, not all; method: immunoSEQ multiplex PCR. The table has over 90,000 clones, 75% to 90% seen once. The specimen was peripheral blood. The receptors originated from a human donor in a cohort sampled during active COVID-19.

V usage is TRBV3-1 (or the pseudogene TRBV3-2) and J usage is TRBJ1-4; TRBD1 aligns across 10 bases. This CDR3 region has 16 residues. The germline CDR1 and CDR2 sequences are LGHDT and YNNKEL (reference sequence). Trimming took 4 bases from V and 5 from J; bases not matched to a gene: 7. The DNA for the CDR3 is TGTGCCAGCAGCCTTGGCGTGGGACAGGGGAATGAAAAACTGTTTTTT. Its translation is CASSLGVGQGNEKLFF.

This clone was picked up one time. This rearrangement joins TRBV9 to TRBJ2-4; no reliable D call. Germline CDR1 and CDR2: SGDLS and YYNGEE. V lost 4 bases to trimming and J lost 1 base, with 9 bases between them. The CDR3 runs to 14 residues. The CDR3 spells CASSSAAAKNIQYF. DNA for the CDR3: TGTGCCAGCAGCTCCGCGGCGGCCAAAAACATTCAGTACTTC.

The chain links TRBV7-6 to TRBJ2-3, with 8 nucleotides matching TRBD1. V shed 1 base, J shed 1 base, and the junction held 1 base outside the gene matches. This CDR3 has 15 amino acids. Germline V gives CDR1 SGHVS, CDR2 FNYEAQ. CDR3 region: CASSLEGQGTDTQYF. The CDR3 nucleotides are TGTGCCAGCAGCTTAGAGGGACAGGGCACAGATACGCAGTATTTT.

Only a few counts were recorded for this clone. The chain recombines TRBV14 with TRBJ2-1; possible D gene TRBD2, 6 bases. Per germline, CDR1 SGHDN and CDR2 FVKESK. Deletions cut 4 bases from V and 9 bases from J, with 16 bases between. The length of the CDR3 is 14 residues. CDR3 protein: CASSLVGGTGEQFF. For the CDR3, the DNA is TGTGCCAGCAGCCTGGTCGGAGGGACGGGTGAGCAGTTCTTC. The whole variable domain, filled in from reference TRBV14 and TRBJ2-1, reads EAGVTQFPSHSVIEKGQTVTLRCDPISGHDNLYWYRRVMGKEIKFLLHFVKESKQDESGMPNNRFLAERTGGTYSTLKVQPAELEDSGVYFCASSLVGGTGEQFFGPGTRLTVL.

This chain connects TRBV7-3 to TRBJ2-6; D not certain. The CDR3 is 13 residues long. CDR1 and CDR2 (germline): SGHTA, FQGTGA. Trimming shortened V by 7 bases and J by 1 base, and 5 bases separated the two germline ends. The CDR3 is CASTPSGANVLTF. As DNA, the CDR3 is TGTGCCAGCACCCCTTCTGGGGCCAACGTCCTGACTTTC.

This clone has a single count. The chain combines TRBV19 with TRBJ1-2, with unresolved D. CDR3 length equals 14 residues. CDR1 LNHDA and CDR2 SQIVND come from the germline V gene (reference sequence). V dropped 8 bases and J dropped 8 bases, with 21 bases sitting between them. Here the CDR3 reads CASWRAGPTRGYTF. In DNA, the CDR3 is TGTGCCAGTTGGCGGGCAGGACCCACGAGGGGCTACACCTTC.

This chain links TRBV3-1 (or the pseudogene TRBV3-2) with TRBJ1-6; D is perhaps TRBD1 (5 bases). Trimming took off 1 base at V and 4 bases at J, with 8 bases between the two ends. The CDR3 has 15 amino acids. The V gene's germline CDR1 is LGHDT and CDR2 YNNKEL (reference sequence). CDR3 sequence (DNA): TGTGCCAGCAGCCAAGCGACAGAATATAATTCACCCCTCCACTTT. Its protein is CASSQATEYNSPLHF.

The V call is TRBV19, the J call TRBJ1-1, with D unresolved. CDR1 is LNHDA and CDR2 is SQIVND in the germline V gene (reference sequence). The germline V and J ends were trimmed by 1 base and 4 bases, with 16 bases remaining between them. CDR3 length: 16 amino acids. CDR3 bases: TGTGCCAGTAGTATAGTCTTACGGGGAAGTCGCACTGAAGCTTTCTTT. This gives the protein CASSIVLRGSRTEAFF. The full variable domain, with the rest looked up from reference TRBV19 and TRBJ1-1, is DGGITQSPKYLFRKEGQNVTLSCEQNLNHDAMYWYRQDPGQGLRLIYYSQIVNDFQKGDIAEGYSVSREKKESFPLTVTSAQKNPTAFYLCASSIVLRGSRTEAFFGQGTRLTVV.

The DNA for the CDR3 is TGTGCCAGCGCTCGACAGGGGTCCACTGAAGCTTTCTTT. The encoded protein is CASARQGSTEAFF. The chain uses TRBV7-3 and TRBJ1-1; 8 bases agree with TRBD1. CDR1 and CDR2 from the germline V gene are SGHTA and FQGTGA. The CDR3 is 13 amino acids. Trimming took 8 bases from V and 4 from J; bases not matched to a gene: 6.

This chain connects TRBV5-1 to TRBJ2-5, with 9 bases lining up with TRBD2. The CDR3 has 17 amino acids. CDR1 is SGHRS, CDR2 YFSETQ, per germline. The ends lost 3 bases at V and 5 bases at J; junction bases unmatched: 14. The CDR3 spells CASSSSRLAAGWETQYF. DNA of the CDR3: TGCGCCAGCAGCTCGTCAAGACTAGCGGCAGGTTGGGAGACCCAGTACTTC.

The chain is built from TRBV3-1 (or the pseudogene TRBV3-2) and TRBJ2-1; D might be TRBD2 (7 bases). The CDR3 covers 16 residues. V was clipped by 1 base and J by 4 bases, with 14 bases between them. CDR1 and CDR2 from the germline V gene are LGHDT and YNNKEL (reference sequence). Here the CDR3 DNA reads TGTGCCAGCAGCCAAGGCTCGGGGGGCGGATACAATGAGCAGTTCTTC. This encodes CASSQGSGGGYNEQFF.

The V gene is TRBV5-4, the J gene TRBJ2-1, with D maybe TRBD1 (6 bases). The CDR3 extends over 14 amino acids. Deletions cut 7 bases from V and 9 bases from J, with 20 bases between. Germline CDR1 and CDR2: SGHNT and YYREEE (reference sequence). This CDR3 reads CASREDRSFGEQFF. DNA of the CDR3: TGTGCCAGCCGAGAGGACAGATCTTTTGGTGAGCAGTTCTTC.

The genes are TRBV15 and TRBJ2-2; TRBD1 matches 11 bases. The V segment lost 1 base and the J segment 4 bases; nucleotides outside the gene matches: 2. The CDR3 sequence is 16 residues long. CDR1 LNHNV and CDR2 YYDKDF come from the germline V gene (reference sequence). This CDR3 reads CATSRAGTGGTGELFF. In DNA form, the CDR3 reads TGTGCCACCAGCAGAGCCGGGACAGGGGGCACCGGGGAGCTGTTTTTT.

J is TRBJ1-6 and V is TRBV4-1; 8 bases are a match to TRBD1. After removal of 2 bases from V and 7 bases from J, the junction contained 4 bases not matched to a gene. In germline, CDR1 is MGHRA, CDR2 YSYEKL. CDR3 length: 15 residues. Here the CDR3 reads CASSQHGTGNSPLHF. CDR3 in DNA: TGCGCCAGCAGCCAACACGGGACAGGAAATTCACCCCTCCACTTT.

This chain uses TRBV5-1 with TRBJ1-1, with 10 bases lining up with TRBD1. This CDR3 has 13 amino acids. Germline CDR1 and CDR2: SGHRS and YFSETQ. Unmatched junction bases numbered 4, after V lost 7 bases and J lost 4 bases. CDR3 DNA: TGCGCCAGCGGTGGACAGGGGGTCACTGAAGCTTTCTTT. Its protein product is CASGGQGVTEAFF. Based on the CDR3 plus reference TRBV5-1 and TRBJ1-1, the full variable domain is KAGVTQTPRYLIKTRGQQVTLSCSPISGHRSVSWYQQTPGQGLQFLFEYFSETQRNKGNFPGRFSGRQFSNSRSEMNVSTLELGDSALYLCASGGQGVTEAFFGQGTRLTVV.

The chain combines TRBV28 with TRBJ1-2; 8 nucleotides agree with TRBD1. The germline V gene has CDR1 MDHEN and CDR2 SYDVKM. The J segment lost 7 bases and the V segment lost 6 bases, leaving 16 bases of the junction unmatched. The CDR3 extends over 16 amino acids. The DNA for the CDR3 is TGTGCCAGCAGCCAAGTTTTCATGAGGGACAGGTTTGGCTACACCTTC. It encodes CASSQVFMRDRFGYTF.

This clone was seen a handful of times. V is TRBV5-1 and J is TRBJ1-5, with a tentative D call TRBD1 (5 bases). Germline assignment: CDR1 SGHRS and CDR2 YFSETQ. The V and J ends lost 4 bases and 8 bases respectively, with 16 bases between them. CDR3 length: 14 residues. The CDR3 here is CASSVDGGAEPQHF. The CDR3 DNA sequence: TGCGCCAGCAGCGTCGACGGTGGGGCAGAGCCCCAGCATTTT. Full variable domain (rest looked up from reference TRBV5-1 and TRBJ1-5): KAGVTQTPRYLIKTRGQQVTLSCSPISGHRSVSWYQQTPGQGLQFLFEYFSETQRNKGNFPGRFSGRQFSNSRSEMNVSTLELGDSALYLCASSVDGGAEPQHFGDGTRLSIL.

The chain carries TRBV9 and TRBJ1-2; a possible D gene is TRBD1 (5 bases). V dropped 0 bases and J dropped 7 bases, with 7 bases sitting between them. Per the germline V gene, CDR1 is SGDLS and CDR2 is YYNGEE. The CDR3 covers 12 residues. The CDR3 nucleotides read TGTGCCAGCAGCGTAGAGGGACTTGGCTACACCTTC. Protein sequence: CASSVEGLGYTF.

V is TRBV11-3 and J is TRBJ2-2; 8 nucleotides line up with TRBD2. This CDR3 region has 15 residues. Trimming removed 5 bases from V and 7 bases from J; junction bases left unmatched: 9. Per the germline V gene, CDR1 is SGHNT and CDR2 is YENEEA. Here the CDR3 DNA reads TGTGCCAGCAGCCCAGGGGCGGGGGGACACGGGGAGCTGTTTTTT. Protein: CASSPGAGGHGELFF.